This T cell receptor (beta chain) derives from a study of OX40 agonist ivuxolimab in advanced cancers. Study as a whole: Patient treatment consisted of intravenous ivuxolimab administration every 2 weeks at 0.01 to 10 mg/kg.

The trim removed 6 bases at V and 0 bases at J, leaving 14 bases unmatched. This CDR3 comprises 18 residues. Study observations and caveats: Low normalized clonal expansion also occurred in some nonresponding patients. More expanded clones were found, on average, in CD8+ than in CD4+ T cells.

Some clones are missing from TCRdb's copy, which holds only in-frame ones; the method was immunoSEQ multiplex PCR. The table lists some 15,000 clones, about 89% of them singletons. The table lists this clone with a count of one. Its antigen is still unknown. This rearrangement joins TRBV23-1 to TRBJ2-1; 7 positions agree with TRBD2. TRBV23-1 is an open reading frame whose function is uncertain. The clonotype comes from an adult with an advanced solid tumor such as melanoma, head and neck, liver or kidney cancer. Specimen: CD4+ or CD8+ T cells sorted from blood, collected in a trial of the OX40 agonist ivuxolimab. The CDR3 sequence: CASSQSPRAGFSYNEQFF. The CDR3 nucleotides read TGCGCCAGCAGCCAAAGCCCCCGAGCGGGGTTCTCCTACAATGAGCAGTTCTTC.